The 23 T cell receptor beta chains in this list originate from one sample, sequenced in a study of CD4 T cells in relation to SARS-CoV-2 and coronaviruses. The repertoire was sequenced with immunoSEQ multiplex PCR; TCRdb's copy has only in-frame clones and lacks some. The profile shows 43,000 or so clones, roughly 82% of them singletons. Antigens for these TCRs are unknown. The sample consisted of naive CD4+ T cells from PBMCs, cultured in vitro. Subset given: naive CD4+ T cells isolated by negative enrichment. The receptors come from an adult with COVID-19.

CDR3 nucleotide sequence: TGTGCCAGCAGCGCCCCGTCAACGAGCGGGAGTTCCTACAATGAGCAGTTCTTC. Translation gives CASSAPSTSGSSYNEQFF. The chain carries TRBV7-8 and TRBJ2-1; 8 positions match TRBD2. J was trimmed by 1 base and V by 5 bases; bases with no gene match: 13. Germline V CDR1 and CDR2: SGHVS, FQNEAQ. CDR3 length equals 18 residues.

V and J are TRBV7-9 and TRBJ2-3; 7 bases map to TRBD1. Germline V gives CDR1 SEHNR, CDR2 FQNEAQ (reference sequence). This CDR3 is built from 18 residues. V dropped 5 bases and J dropped 3; count of bases not matched to a gene: 17. The CDR3 spells CASSHITGQRVRTDTQYF. CDR3 bases: TGTGCCAGCAGCCACATAACGGGACAGAGAGTAAGGACAGATACGCAGTATTTT.

The table lists this clone with a few counts. The chain is built from TRBV4-1 and TRBJ1-2; 7 bases match TRBD1. This CDR3 spans 15 amino acids. The germline V gene encodes CDR1 MGHRA and CDR2 YSYEKL. The ends lost 4 bases at V and 5 bases at J; junction bases unmatched: 10. In nucleotides, the CDR3 is TGCGCCAGCAGCCCAAACCCCCCGGGACAGTATGGCTACACCTTC. The encoded protein is CASSPNPPGQYGYTF.

Written as DNA, the CDR3 is TGTGCCAGCAGTTTCACTCCCGATACGCAGTATTTT. Translating gives CASSFTPDTQYF. This chain links TRBV2 with TRBJ2-3; D remains ambiguous. The germline V gene encodes CDR1 SNHLY and CDR2 FYNNEI. Deletions cut 5 bases from V and 6 bases from J, with 9 bases between. This CDR3 spans 12 amino acids.

The V gene is TRBV7-2, the J gene TRBJ2-3; tentative D call: TRBD2 (5 bases). V lost 1 base and J 1 base, leaving 6 bases between the germline ends. Looked up from germline, CDR1 is SGHTA and CDR2 is FQGNSA. The CDR3 loop spans 14 amino acids. The CDR3 reads CASSLVSGTDTQYF. In nucleotides, the CDR3 is TGTGCCAGCAGCTTAGTTAGCGGCACAGATACGCAGTATTTT.

The rearrangement joins TRBV18 to TRBJ1-5; the D gene is possibly TRBD1 (5 bases). This CDR3 has 14 residues. Germline V gene sequence: CDR1 KGHSH, CDR2 LQKENI. Trimming cost V 4 bases and J 4 bases, with 11 bases left between them. The CDR3 DNA reads TGTGCCAGCTCACTCGGACAAGTAAATCAGCCCCAGCATTTT. It translates to CASSLGQVNQPQHF.

The rearrangement links TRBV3-1 (or the pseudogene TRBV3-2) to TRBJ2-1; a possible D gene is TRBD2 (5 bases). The germline V and J ends were trimmed by 1 base and 4 bases, with 11 bases remaining between them. Germline values: CDR1 LGHDT, CDR2 YNNKEL (reference sequence). This CDR3 spans 15 amino acids. The CDR3: CASSQGVREYNEQFF. The CDR3 DNA reads TGTGCCAGCAGCCAAGGGGTCCGGGAATACAATGAGCAGTTCTTC.

The chain has TRBV7-9 and TRBJ2-5, with TRBD2 identical over 9 bases. The ends lost 6 bases at V and 3 bases at J; junction bases unmatched: 14. The CDR3 loop spans 17 amino acids. CDR1 is SEHNR, CDR2 FQNEAQ, per germline (reference sequence). The DNA for the CDR3 is TGTGCCAGCAGTTGGTCTCCGGGACTAGCTGACAAAGAGACCCAGTACTTC. It translates to CASSWSPGLADKETQYF.

The J gene is TRBJ2-7, the V gene TRBV2, with D perhaps matching TRBD2 (5 bases). CDR1 is SNHLY and CDR2 is FYNNEI in the germline V gene. With 3 bases removed from V and 2 bases from J, the gap between germline ends came to 11 bases. The CDR3 sequence is 14 residues long. In nucleotides, the CDR3 is TGTGCCAGCAGTGAGGGGAGACCGACCTACGAGCAGTACTTC. Translating it yields CASSEGRPTYEQYF.

The chain carries TRBV4-1 and TRBJ2-7, with 8 nucleotides matching TRBD1. This CDR3 is built from 15 residues. J lost 7 bases, V lost 1 base, and 9 bases had no gene match. Germline CDR1 reads MGHRA; CDR2 reads YSYEKL. CDR3 coding DNA: TGCGCCAGCAGCCAAGCGGACAGGGCCCACTATGAGCAGTACTTC. This translates into CASSQADRAHYEQYF.

This chain joins TRBV11-2 and TRBJ2-1; 7 bases fit TRBD2. Per germline, CDR1 SGHAT and CDR2 FQNNGV. With V trimmed by 0 bases and J by 3 bases, 2 bases remained unmatched. CDR3 length: 15 amino acids. Written as DNA, the CDR3 is TGTGCCAGCAGCTTAGAACTAGCGTTCTACAATGAGCAGTTCTTC. Amino acids: CASSLELAFYNEQFF.

The chain has TRBV5-1 and TRBJ2-2; 10 nucleotides agree with TRBD1. This CDR3 is built from 16 residues. Germline lookup yields CDR1 SGHRS and CDR2 YFSETQ. V shed 3 bases and J 4 bases; nucleotides not matched to a gene: 6. The CDR3 reads CASSSGTGASTGELFF. In nucleotides, the CDR3 is TGCGCCAGCAGCTCCGGGACAGGGGCCTCCACCGGGGAGCTGTTTTTT.

This clone has more than one count but fewer than ten. The V and J genes are TRBV10-3 and TRBJ2-1; 11 nucleotides agree with TRBD2. Germline V CDR1 and CDR2: ENHRY, SYGVKD. The CDR3 totals 15 residues. The V gene end was trimmed by 7 bases and the J gene end by 4 bases; junction bases not matched to a gene: 6. In nucleotides, the CDR3 is TGTGCCATCATGACCGGGACTAGCGGTTACAATGAGCAGTTCTTC. It yields the protein CAIMTGTSGYNEQFF.

This clone is a singleton in its sample. The chain employs TRBV27 and TRBJ2-2; 14 bases agree with TRBD2. Germline trimming cut 4 bases from V and 3 bases from J; bases unmatched to any gene: 7. The CDR3 sequence is 18 residues long. Germline V gene data show CDR1 as MNHEY and CDR2 as SMNVEV (reference sequence). CDR3 bases: TGTGCCAGCAGTTCGGGACTAGCGGGAGTGGGGGACACCGGGGAGCTGTTTTTT. Protein product: CASSSGLAGVGDTGELFF.

The chain combines TRBV5-1 with TRBJ1-2; the D gene is possibly TRBD1 (5 bases). Germline V gene lookup returns CDR1 SGHRS and CDR2 YFSETQ. CDR3 length: 13 residues. V gave up 2 bases and J gave up 6 bases, with 11 bases separating them. In DNA form, the CDR3 reads TGCGCCAGCAGCTTTTCGGGGGATAATGGCTACACCTTC. Translated: CASSFSGDNGYTF.

The chain joins TRBV3-1 (or the pseudogene TRBV3-2) to TRBJ1-4; no clear D. The CDR3 extends over 15 amino acids. Germline V gene sequence: CDR1 LGHDT, CDR2 YNNKEL (reference sequence). V was cut by 5 bases and J by 4 bases, with 14 bases left in between. This CDR3 reads CASSSRPGGNEKLFF. The DNA for the CDR3 is TGTGCCAGCAGCTCCCGTCCTGGAGGTAATGAAAAACTGTTTTTT.

This chain joins TRBV4-1 and TRBJ2-5; no firm D call. The length of the CDR3 is 13 residues. Per germline, CDR1 MGHRA and CDR2 YSYEKL. V lost 2 bases to trimming and J lost 4 bases, with 8 bases between them. In nucleotides, the CDR3 is TGCGCCAGCAGCCAAACTCTAGGAGAGACCCAGTACTTC. Translating gives CASSQTLGETQYF.

The CDR3 loop is CASSPLTGPTGELFF. CDR3 nucleotides: TGTGCCAGCTCACCACTAACAGGGCCCACCGGGGAGCTGTTTTTT. This sequence joins TRBV18 and TRBJ2-2; perhaps TRBD1 as D (6 bases). V lost 1 base and J 4 bases, leaving 10 bases between the germline ends. CDR3 length: 15 amino acids. Germline V lookup: CDR1 KGHSH, CDR2 LQKENI.

The chain recombines TRBV6-6 with TRBJ2-1; 7 bases line up with TRBD1. With 5 bases clipped from V and 1 base from J, the junction kept 2 bases outside the gene matches. Per germline, CDR1 MNHNY and CDR2 SVGAGI (reference sequence). CDR3 length equals 14 residues. DNA for the CDR3: TGTGCCAGCAGTGACAGGGTTTCCTACAATGAGCAGTTCTTC. Its protein is CASSDRVSYNEQFF.

The V gene is TRBV28, the J gene TRBJ1-6; TRBD1 is a possible D gene (5 bases). V lost 7 bases and J 10 bases, leaving 17 bases between the germline ends. The CDR3 extends over 14 amino acids. The germline CDR1 and CDR2 sequences are MDHEN and SYDVKM. CDR3 amino acids: CASKDTPRGSPLHF. CDR3 nucleotide sequence: TGTGCCAGCAAAGACACCCCTCGGGGCTCACCCCTCCACTTT.

CDR3 in DNA: TGTGCCAGCAGCCACGGCGGATACTCCTACGAGCAGTACTTC. It translates to CASSHGGYSYEQYF. This chain connects TRBV3-1 (or the pseudogene TRBV3-2) to TRBJ2-7; unclear D gene. The ends were cut back, 3 bases at V and 0 bases at J, with 9 bases in the middle. The CDR3 has 14 amino acids. Germline V CDR1 and CDR2: LGHDT, YNNKEL (reference sequence).

This sequence joins TRBV18 and TRBJ1-1; D is undetermined. V was pared by 0 bases and J by 11 bases, with 10 bases between. The V gene's germline CDR1 is KGHSH and CDR2 LQKENI. The CDR3 covers 12 residues. DNA of the CDR3: TGTGCCAGCTCACCACCGAACCTCGTTGCTTTCTTT. Amino acid sequence: CASSPPNLVAFF.

This clone came up a few times. This rearrangement joins TRBV2 to TRBJ2-1, with D uncertain. The CDR3 has 13 amino acids. CDR1 and CDR2 (germline): SNHLY, FYNNEI. The germline V and J ends were trimmed by 8 bases and 8 bases, with 16 bases remaining between them. This chain's CDR3 is CASGGQYPDEQFF. CDR3 sequence (DNA): TGTGCCAGCGGTGGTCAATATCCGGATGAGCAGTTCTTC. The full variable domain, rest sourced from reference TRBV2 and TRBJ2-1, is EPEVTQTPSHQVTQMGQEVILRCVPISNHLYFYWYRQILGQKVEFLVSFYNNEISEKSEIFDDQFSVERPDGSNFTLKIRSTKLEDSAMYFCASGGQYPDEQFFGPGTRLTVL.